The clone carrying this TCR beta chain was counted a single time. The data derive from a study of blood T cell repertoires in COVID-19. The germline gives CDR1 MNHEY, CDR2 SVGAGI. This CDR3 is 14 amino acids long. V was clipped by 8 bases and J by 0 bases; unmatched bases: 3. Data came from immunoSEQ multiplex PCR; TCRdb stores just in-frame clones and leaves some out. The profile covers approximately 200,000 clones, with 70% to 90% appearing a single time and 10% to 12% taken by the ten largest. This sequence was found in a man aged 30 to 39 who had recovered from COVID-19. The chain recombines TRBV6-5 with TRBJ1-2, with 10 bases fitting TRBD1. Sequencing was done on a sample of PBMCs or T cells enriched from blood (not recorded which). In nucleotides, the CDR3 is TGTGCCAGCCAGACAGGGGGCACTAACTATGGCTACACCTTC. Its protein product is CASQTGGTNYGYTF.